The T cell receptor beta chain described here comes from a study of T cell changes during pregnancy in multiple sclerosis. Using immunoSEQ multiplex PCR, the repertoire was profiled, and TCRdb retains in-frame clones only, with some absent. The data show 25,000 to 35,000 clones, almost 90% seen once. There are 14 residues in the CDR3. Trimming took off 5 bases at V and 2 bases at J, with 13 bases between the two ends. Germline assignment: CDR1 MNHEY and CDR2 SMNVEV (reference sequence). The source is a female donor in good health, enrolled as a control in a pregnancy study. The genes are TRBV27 and TRBJ2-7; D possibly corresponds to TRBD1 (6 bases). The starting material was CD4+ T cells from peripheral blood mononuclear cells, obtained in the third trimester of pregnancy. CDR3 DNA: TGTGCCAGCAGTCCCTCCAGGGGTCCCTACGAGCAGTACTTC. Translation: CASSPSRGPYEQYF.